The sample holds one count of the clone carrying this TCR beta chain. In the original processing: Scientists estimated how many nucleated cells there were by amplifying reference gene primers. Assay used: immunoSEQ multiplex PCR; TCRdb lists only in-frame clones, some missing. For V, J and clone size, that table is used; D and trimming come from the DNA. Of 110,000 or so clones in the sample, roughly 85% were seen once. This entry belongs to a study of blood T cell repertoires in COVID-19. Whole-study context: Spain, Italy and the United States supplied samples that represented acute and convalescent COVID-19.

V lost 1 base and J 4 bases, leaving 13 bases between the germline ends. The CDR3 totals 15 residues. Per the germline V gene, CDR1 is MGHRA and CDR2 is YSYEKL. Material: peripheral blood. The chain couples TRBV4-1 to TRBJ1-2; no clear D. This TCR was sampled from a man in his forties with acute or convalescent COVID-19. The CDR3 loop is CASSQGGSFSYGYTF. The CDR3, as DNA: TGCGCCAGCAGCCAAGGCGGCAGTTTCAGCTATGGCTACACCTTC.